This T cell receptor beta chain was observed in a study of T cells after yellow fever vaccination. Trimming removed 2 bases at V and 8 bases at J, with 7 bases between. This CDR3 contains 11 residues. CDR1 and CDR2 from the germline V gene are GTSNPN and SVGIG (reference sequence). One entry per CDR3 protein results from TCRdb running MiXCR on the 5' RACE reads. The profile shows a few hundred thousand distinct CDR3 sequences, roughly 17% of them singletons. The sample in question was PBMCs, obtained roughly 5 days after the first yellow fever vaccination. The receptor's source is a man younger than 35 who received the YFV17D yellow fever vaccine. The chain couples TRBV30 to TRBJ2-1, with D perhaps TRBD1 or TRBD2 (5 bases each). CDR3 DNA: TGTGCCTGGAGTCGGGGCTATGAGCAGTTCTTC. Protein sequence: CAWSRGYEQFF.